The 11 T cell receptor beta chains presented below share a single source sample, sequenced in a study of T cells in Graves' hyperthyroidism and ophthalmopathy. Amplified TCR beta CDR3 regions came from RNA transcripts. The TCR CDR3 was amplified in a first-round RT-PCR using the HTBI primer set. Each CDR3 protein is one row after TCRdb ran MiXCR on the multiplex PCR reads. The sample lists 600,000 or so distinct CDR3 sequences; just over 45% were seen once. Sequences were obtained from peripheral blood or thyroid tissue (not recorded which). The receptors were gathered from a woman aged 18-29 years with Graves' hyperthyroidism.

This chain connects TRBV29-1 to TRBJ1-2, with D possibly TRBD1 on 6 matching bases. The CDR3 totals 11 residues. V gave up 7 bases and J gave up 7 bases, with 13 bases separating them. Germline V lookup: CDR1 SQVTM, CDR2 ANQGSEA. CDR3 protein: CSGDTGPGYTF. The CDR3 DNA reads as TGCAGCGGGGACACCGGTCCTGGCTACACCTTC.

As for this clonotype: One end of the junction is discordant with germline, which a read error may explain. The V gene is TRBV7-2, the J gene TRBJ2-7, with D unresolved. The CDR3 runs 13 residues. The germline CDR1 and CDR2 sequences are SGHTA and FQGNSA. The CDR3 loop reads CASSQDVDVEQYF. As DNA, the CDR3 is TGCGCCAGCAGCCAAGATGTGGATGTCGAGCAGTACTTC.

The V gene is TRBV24-1, the J gene TRBJ2-3; D perhaps matches TRBD1 (5 bases). The J call may not be correct, given that the DNA end is closer to TRBJ1-5. The CDR3 covers 13 residues. Per germline, CDR1 KGHDR and CDR2 SFDVKD. As DNA, the CDR3 is TGTGCCACCAGTGACCTGACAGCAGATACGCAGCATTTT. It codes for CATSDLTADTQHF.

This clonotype occurred many times. The chain couples TRBV2 to TRBJ1-2, with D perhaps TRBD1 (6 bases). The V gene lost 5 bases and the J gene lost 2 bases, with 15 bases spanning the gap. There are 15 residues in the CDR3. Germline values: CDR1 SNHLY, CDR2 FYNNEI. The CDR3 spells CASSRGSTANYGYTF. The CDR3 DNA sequence: TGTGCCAGCAGTAGGGGGTCGACAGCCAACTATGGCTACACCTTC.

The rearrangement links TRBV2 to TRBJ1-3; D possibly corresponds to TRBD1 (5 bases). The V gene lost 6 bases and the J gene lost 0 bases, with 18 bases spanning the gap. The CDR3 is made up of 17 amino acids. From germline, CDR1 is SNHLY and CDR2 FYNNEI. CDR3 region: CASRGPGDGSSGNTIYF. CDR3 sequence (DNA): TGTGCCAGCAGGGGCCCGGGGGACGGGAGCTCTGGAAACACCATATATTTT.

The chain combines TRBV20-1 with TRBJ2-7, with D tentatively TRBD1 (6 bases). Germline V CDR1 and CDR2: DFQATT, SNEGSKA (reference sequence). The ends were cut back, 6 bases at V and 0 bases at J, with 12 bases in the middle. There are 13 residues in the CDR3. CDR3 bases: TGCAGTGCCAGCCGACAGGTCTCCTACGAGCAGTACTTC. This encodes CSASRQVSYEQYF.

This clonotype was counted only a few times. The chain couples TRBV12-3 or TRBV12-4 to TRBJ1-4; 11 nucleotides align to TRBD1. This CDR3 has 17 residues. V gave up 6 bases and J gave up 8 bases; unmatched junction bases: 14. The DNA for the CDR3 is TGTGCCAGCAGGCGGACAGGGGGCATCATAGGGTACGAAAAACTGTTTTTT. It specifies CASRRTGGIIGYEKLFF.

The chain links TRBV24-1 to TRBJ1-2, with 9 nucleotides matching TRBD1. The CDR3 runs to 15 residues. Germline CDR1 and CDR2: KGHDR and SFDVKD. J was trimmed by 7 bases and V by 3 bases; bases with no gene match: 8. The CDR3 here is CATSDPGQGFGGYTF. The CDR3 DNA is TGTGCCACCAGTGATCCGGGACAGGGTTTCGGTGGCTACACCTTC.

As to this clonotype: This could be a read error, since a much larger clone is one nucleotide away. V gene TRBV15 combines with J gene TRBJ2-7; tentatively, D is TRBD1 (7 bases). In germline, CDR1 is LNHNV, CDR2 YYDKDF (reference sequence). The CDR3 length is 15 residues. The CDR3 DNA reads as TGTGCCACCAGCAGAGATATGCAGGGGGGCTACGAGCAGCACTTC. Protein: CATSRDMQGGYEQHF.

The table lists this clonotype with a count of one. The J gene is TRBJ1-1, the V gene TRBV10-3; D is unresolved. This CDR3 has 15 residues. The germline CDR1 and CDR2 sequences are ENHRY and SYGVKD. V lost 10 bases, J lost 4 bases, and 22 bases lay in between. The DNA for the CDR3 is TGTGCCACCGCGCCCGGGTCCGCCTCGATCACTGAAGCTTTCTTT. Protein sequence: CATAPGSASITEAFF.

This rearrangement joins TRBV12-3 or TRBV12-4 to TRBJ1-4; no clear D. Trimming removed 6 bases at V and 7 bases at J, with 18 bases between. This CDR3 is built from 15 residues. The CDR3: CASSSDGMDGEKLFF. CDR3 coding DNA: TGTGCCAGCAGCTCGGACGGGATGGATGGTGAAAAACTGTTTTTT.